The T cell receptor beta chain under discussion was sequenced for a study of molecular identifiers for immune sequencing clone quantification. MiXCR was run by TCRdb on the PCR reads, yielding one entry per CDR3 protein. The data show roughly 93,000 distinct CDR3 sequences, with around 17% seen just once and 0.85% held by the top ten. At least ten counts were recorded for this clonotype. The receptor was isolated from a human donor in good health. Some libraries in this study had Jurkat cell RNA spiked in. Input material: naive CD8+ T cells from blood, with Jurkat cell RNA spiked in. Regarding subset: FACS-sorted CD8+CD4-CCR7+CD45RA+ naive T cells.

CDR3 DNA: TGTGCCAGCAGTTACATGGGACTGGACACCGGGGAGCTGTTTTTT. Translated, it gives CASSYMGLDTGELFF. This rearrangement joins TRBV6-5 to TRBJ2-2; TRBD2 is a possible D gene (6 bases). V lost 2 bases and J lost 3, with 10 bases in between. The CDR3 runs 15 residues. Germline CDR1 MNHEY, CDR2 SVGAGI.